This T cell receptor (beta chain) was observed in a study of T-cell reconstitution after alpha-beta-depleted transplantation in children. There are a few counts of this clonotype. Preparing the TCRbeta library involved the use of unique molecular identifiers. TCRdb ran MiXCR on the PCR reads and lists one entry per CDR3 protein. Found here are under 450,000 distinct CDR3 sequences, approximately 12% of them singletons; the top ten hold 4% to 5.5%. This CDR3 region has 15 residues. The germline CDR1 and CDR2 sequences are LGHDT and YNNKEL (reference sequence). V was shortened by 2 bases and J by 1 base, with 12 bases between the two germline ends.

The source material was PBMCs, sampled from the stem cell graft. The clonotype was recovered from a human donor who donated a stem cell graft to a child with Fanconi anemia. The chain has TRBV3-1 and TRBJ2-7; no clear D. CDR3: CASSQPETPSYEQYV. The CDR3 bases are TGTGCCAGCAGCCAACCTGAGACACCATCCTACGAGCAGTACGTC.